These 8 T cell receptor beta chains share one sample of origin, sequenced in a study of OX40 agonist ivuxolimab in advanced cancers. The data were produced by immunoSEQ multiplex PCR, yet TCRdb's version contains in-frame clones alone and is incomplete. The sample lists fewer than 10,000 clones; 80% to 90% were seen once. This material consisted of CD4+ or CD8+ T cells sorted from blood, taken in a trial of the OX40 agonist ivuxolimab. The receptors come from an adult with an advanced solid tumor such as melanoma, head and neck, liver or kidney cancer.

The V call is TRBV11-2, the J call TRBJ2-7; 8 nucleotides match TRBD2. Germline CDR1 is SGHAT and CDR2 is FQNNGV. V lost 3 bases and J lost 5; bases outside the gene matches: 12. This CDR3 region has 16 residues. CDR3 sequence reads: CASSFPPRGSGNEQYF. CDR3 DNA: TGTGCCAGCAGCTTCCCCCCTCGGGGTAGCGGGAACGAGCAGTACTTC.

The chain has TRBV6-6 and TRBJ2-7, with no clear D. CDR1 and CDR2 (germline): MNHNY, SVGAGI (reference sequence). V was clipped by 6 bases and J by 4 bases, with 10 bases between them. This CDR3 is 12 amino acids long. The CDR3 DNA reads TGTGCCAGCAGGCCCGCGAGTTACGAGCAGTACTTC. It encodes CASRPASYEQYF.

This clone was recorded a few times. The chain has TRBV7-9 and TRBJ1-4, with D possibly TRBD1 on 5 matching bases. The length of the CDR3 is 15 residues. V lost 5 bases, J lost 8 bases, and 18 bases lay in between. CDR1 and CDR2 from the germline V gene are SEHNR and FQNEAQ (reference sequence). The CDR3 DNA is TGTGCCAGCAGCCGGGACGGCGTTAAAGGGGAAAAACTGTTTTTT. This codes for CASSRDGVKGEKLFF.

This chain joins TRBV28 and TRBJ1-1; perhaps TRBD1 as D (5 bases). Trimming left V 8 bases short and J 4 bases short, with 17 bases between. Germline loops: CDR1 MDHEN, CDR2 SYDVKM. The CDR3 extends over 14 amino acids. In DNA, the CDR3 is TGTGCCAGCGGACCGACAGCGAGGGGCACTGAAGCTTTCTTT. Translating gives CASGPTARGTEAFF.

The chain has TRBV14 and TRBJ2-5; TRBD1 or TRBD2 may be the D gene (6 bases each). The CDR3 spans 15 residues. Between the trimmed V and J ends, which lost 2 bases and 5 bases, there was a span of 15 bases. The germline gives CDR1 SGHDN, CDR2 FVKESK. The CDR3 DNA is TGTGCCAGCAGCCAAAATATGGGGGGCATGGAGACCCAGTACTTC. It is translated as CASSQNMGGMETQYF.

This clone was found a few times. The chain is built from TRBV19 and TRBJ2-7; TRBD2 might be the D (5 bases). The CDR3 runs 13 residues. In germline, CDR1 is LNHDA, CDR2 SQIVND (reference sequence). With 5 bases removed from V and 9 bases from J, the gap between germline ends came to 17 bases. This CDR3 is CASSPLTGNVQYF. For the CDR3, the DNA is TGTGCCAGTAGTCCGCTTACGGGGAATGTGCAGTACTTC.

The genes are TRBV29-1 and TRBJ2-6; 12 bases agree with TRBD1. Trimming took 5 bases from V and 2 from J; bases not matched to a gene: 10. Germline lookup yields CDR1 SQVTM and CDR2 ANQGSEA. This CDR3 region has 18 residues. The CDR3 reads CSVLPTGTGGTGANVLTF. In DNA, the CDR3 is TGCAGCGTTCTACCTACCGGGACAGGGGGCACTGGGGCCAACGTCCTGACTTTC.

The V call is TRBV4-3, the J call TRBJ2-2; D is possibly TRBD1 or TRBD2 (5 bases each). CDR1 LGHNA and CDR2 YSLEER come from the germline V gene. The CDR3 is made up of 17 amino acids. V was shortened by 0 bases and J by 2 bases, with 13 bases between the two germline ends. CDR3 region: CASSQEGPAVNTGELFF. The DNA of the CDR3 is TGCGCCAGCAGCCAAGAGGGGCCAGCGGTAAACACCGGGGAGCTGTTTTTT.